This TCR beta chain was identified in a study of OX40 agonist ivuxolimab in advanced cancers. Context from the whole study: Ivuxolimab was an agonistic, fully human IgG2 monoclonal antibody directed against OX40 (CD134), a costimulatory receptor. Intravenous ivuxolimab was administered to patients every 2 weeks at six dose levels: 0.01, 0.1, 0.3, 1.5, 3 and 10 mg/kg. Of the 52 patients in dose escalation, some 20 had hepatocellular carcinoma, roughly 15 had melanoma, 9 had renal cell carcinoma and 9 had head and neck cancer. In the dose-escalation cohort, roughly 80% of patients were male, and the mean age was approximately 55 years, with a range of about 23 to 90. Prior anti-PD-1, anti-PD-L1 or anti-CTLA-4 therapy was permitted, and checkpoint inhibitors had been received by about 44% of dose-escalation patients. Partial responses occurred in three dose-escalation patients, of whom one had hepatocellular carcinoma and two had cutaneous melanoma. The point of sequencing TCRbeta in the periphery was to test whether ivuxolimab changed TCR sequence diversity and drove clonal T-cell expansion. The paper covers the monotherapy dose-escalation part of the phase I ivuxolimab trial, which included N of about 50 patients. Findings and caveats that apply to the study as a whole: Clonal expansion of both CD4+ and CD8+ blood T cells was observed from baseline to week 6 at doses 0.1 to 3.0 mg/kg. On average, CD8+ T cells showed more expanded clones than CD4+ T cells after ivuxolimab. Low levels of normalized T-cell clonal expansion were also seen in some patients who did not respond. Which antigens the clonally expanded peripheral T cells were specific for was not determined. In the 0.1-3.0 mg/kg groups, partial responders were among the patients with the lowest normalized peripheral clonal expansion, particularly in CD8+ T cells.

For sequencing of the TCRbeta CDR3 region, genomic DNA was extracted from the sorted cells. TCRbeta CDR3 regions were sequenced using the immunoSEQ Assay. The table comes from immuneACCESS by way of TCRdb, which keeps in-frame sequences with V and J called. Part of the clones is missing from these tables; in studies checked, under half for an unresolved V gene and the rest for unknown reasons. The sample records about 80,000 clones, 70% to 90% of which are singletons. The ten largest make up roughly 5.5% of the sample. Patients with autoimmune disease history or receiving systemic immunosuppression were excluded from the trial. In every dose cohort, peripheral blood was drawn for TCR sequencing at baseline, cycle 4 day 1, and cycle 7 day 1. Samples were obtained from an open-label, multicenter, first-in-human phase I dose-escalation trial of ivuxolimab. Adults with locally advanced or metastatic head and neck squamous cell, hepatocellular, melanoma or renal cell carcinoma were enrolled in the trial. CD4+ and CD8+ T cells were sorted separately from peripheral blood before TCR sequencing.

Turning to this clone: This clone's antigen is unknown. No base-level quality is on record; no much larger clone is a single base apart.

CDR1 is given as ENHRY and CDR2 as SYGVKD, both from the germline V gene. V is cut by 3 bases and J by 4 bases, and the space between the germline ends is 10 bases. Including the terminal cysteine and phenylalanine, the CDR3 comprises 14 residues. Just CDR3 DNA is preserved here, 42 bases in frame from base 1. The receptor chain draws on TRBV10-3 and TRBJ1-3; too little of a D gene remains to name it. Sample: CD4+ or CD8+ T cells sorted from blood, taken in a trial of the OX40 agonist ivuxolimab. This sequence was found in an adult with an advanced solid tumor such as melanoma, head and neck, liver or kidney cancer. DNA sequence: TGTGCCATCAGTGACTGGGCCAGGGGAAACACCATATATTTT. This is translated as CAISDWARGNTIYF.